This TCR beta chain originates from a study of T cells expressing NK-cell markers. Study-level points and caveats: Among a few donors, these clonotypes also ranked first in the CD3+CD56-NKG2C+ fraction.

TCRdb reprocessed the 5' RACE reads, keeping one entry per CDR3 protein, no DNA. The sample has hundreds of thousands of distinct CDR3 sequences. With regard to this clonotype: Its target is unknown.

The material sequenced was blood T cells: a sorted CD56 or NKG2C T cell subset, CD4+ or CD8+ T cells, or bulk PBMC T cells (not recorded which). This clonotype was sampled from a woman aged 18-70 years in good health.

CDR3 protein: CAWRRGRGRNIDNSPLHF. The chain carries TRBV30 and TRBJ1-6; the D gene TCRdb calls, TRBD1, cannot be checked with no DNA. This CDR3 spans 18 amino acids. The germline gives CDR1 GTSNPN, CDR2 SVGIG (reference sequence).